Each of the 22 T cell receptor beta chains below was sequenced from the same sample in a study of graft-versus-host responses after intestinal transplantation. The method was immunoSEQ multiplex PCR; TCRdb's version includes in-frame clones alone and lacks a portion of them. Among around 39,000 clones listed, 80% to 95% were seen once. The specimen was PBMCs, collected 700 to 850 days after intestinal transplantation. The receptors shown here come from a human patient who received an intestinal transplant, so some T cells may come from the graft donor.

This chain connects TRBV7-9 to TRBJ1-5; TRBD1 agrees at 7 bases. The CDR3 is 14 amino acids. Losses at the gene ends were 5 bases for V and 4 bases for J; bases not matched to a gene: 5. Germline V CDR1 and CDR2: SEHNR, FQNEAQ (reference sequence). The CDR3 DNA sequence: TGTGCCAGCAGCAACCTACAGGGGAATCAGCCCCAGCATTTT. Its protein product is CASSNLQGNQPQHF.

This chain links TRBV4-1 with TRBJ2-2; 8 nucleotides align to TRBD1. V lost 3 bases to trimming and J lost 4 bases; unmatched junction nucleotides: 7. Germline CDR1 and CDR2: MGHRA and YSYEKL. This CDR3 spans 16 amino acids. CDR3 region: CASSHADRGVTGELFF. The CDR3 DNA reads as TGCGCCAGCAGCCATGCAGACAGGGGAGTCACCGGGGAGCTGTTTTTT.

This clone was detected once. The chain links TRBV6-1 to TRBJ2-5; 7 bases are shared with TRBD1. The germline V gene has CDR1 MNHNS and CDR2 SASEGT. The CDR3 has 13 residues. V dropped 6 bases and J dropped 5; count of bases not matched to a gene: 6. CDR3 protein: CASSFYRGETQYF. The DNA of the CDR3 is TGTGCCAGCAGCTTTTACAGGGGTGAGACCCAGTACTTC.

V usage is TRBV5-6 and J usage is TRBJ2-5, with 7 bases aligning to TRBD1. Germline V gene lookup returns CDR1 SGHDT and CDR2 YYEEEE. This CDR3 has 14 residues. V lost 0 bases to trimming and J lost 5 bases; unmatched junction nucleotides: 4. The CDR3 protein is CASSLADRVETQYF. CDR3 sequence (DNA): TGTGCCAGCAGCTTGGCCGACAGGGTGGAGACCCAGTACTTC.

The gene calls are TRBV6-1 and TRBJ2-6; D gene unclear. Trimming took 3 bases from V and 2 from J, leaving 5 bases between them. This CDR3 contains 14 residues. CDR1 MNHNS and CDR2 SASEGT come from the germline V gene. The CDR3 DNA is TGTGCCAGCAGTGATTCGACTGGGGCCAACGTCCTGACTTTC. This sequence encodes CASSDSTGANVLTF.

This chain joins TRBV10-2 and TRBJ2-7, with 9 nucleotides matching TRBD2. Germline V gives CDR1 WSHSY, CDR2 SAAADI. The length of the CDR3 is 17 residues. The V and J ends lost 3 bases and 4 bases, in that order; junction bases with no gene match: 13. The chain's CDR3 is CASSEESGGLALYEQYF. The CDR3 DNA is TGCGCCAGCAGTGAAGAGTCGGGAGGACTAGCGCTTTACGAGCAGTACTTC.

This rearrangement joins TRBV18 to TRBJ2-5, with D possibly TRBD1 on 7 matching bases. Trimming took 5 bases from V and 5 from J, leaving 9 bases between them. CDR3 size: 12 residues. Germline V lookup: CDR1 KGHSH, CDR2 LQKENI. CDR3 nucleotide sequence: TGTGCCAGCTCAGCAGGGGGGGAGACCCAGTACTTC. Its protein product is CASSAGGETQYF. Full variable domain (outside the CDR3, taken from reference TRBV18 and TRBJ2-5): NAGVMQNPRHLVRRRGQEARLRCSPMKGHSHVYWYRQLPEEGLKFMVYLQKENIIDESGMPKERFSAEFPKEGPSILRIQQVVRGDSAAYFCASSAGGETQYFGPGTRLLVL.

This clone was seen just once. The chain links TRBV9 to TRBJ2-5, with 9 bases fitting TRBD1. This CDR3 comprises 16 residues. Trimming took 3 bases from V and 1 from J; bases not matched to a gene: 7. Looked up from germline, CDR1 is SGDLS and CDR2 is YYNGEE. The CDR3 DNA follows: TGTGCCAGCAGCGCACCGGGACAGGGTATCCAAGAGACCCAGTACTTC. It specifies CASSAPGQGIQETQYF.

The J gene is TRBJ2-2, the V gene TRBV2, with 10 positions matching TRBD1. The CDR3 extends over 16 amino acids. J was trimmed by 2 bases and V by 4 bases; bases with no gene match: 4. Germline V gives CDR1 SNHLY, CDR2 FYNNEI. The CDR3 nucleotides are TGTGCCAGCAGTGGTGGGGACAGGGGAAACACCGGGGAGCTGTTTTTT. This gives the protein CASSGGDRGNTGELFF.

The chain carries TRBV19 and TRBJ1-6; 9 bases are shared with TRBD1. V gave up 6 bases and J gave up 10 bases; unmatched junction bases: 1. The CDR3 has 12 residues. CDR1 LNHDA and CDR2 SQIVND come from the germline V gene (reference sequence). This chain's CDR3 is CASRDRGSPLHF. CDR3 coding DNA: TGTGCCAGTAGGGACAGGGGCTCACCCCTCCACTTT. Supplemented by reference TRBV19 and TRBJ1-6, the full variable domain reads DGGITQSPKYLFRKEGQNVTLSCEQNLNHDAMYWYRQDPGQGLRLIYYSQIVNDFQKGDIAEGYSVSREKKESFPLTVTSAQKNPTAFYLCASRDRGSPLHFGNGTRLTVT.

V is TRBV6-5 and J is TRBJ1-1; D uncertain. The CDR3 totals 14 residues. Per germline, CDR1 MNHEY and CDR2 SVGAGI. Trimming shortened V by 0 bases and J by 3 bases, and 8 bases separated the two germline ends. The CDR3: CASSYSAEDTEAFF. CDR3 bases: TGTGCCAGCAGTTACTCAGCAGAAGACACTGAAGCTTTCTTT.

The V and J genes are TRBV19 and TRBJ2-5; the match to TRBD2 covers 9 bases. The J call is uncertain, as TRBJ2-7 better fits the DNA end. Germline loops: CDR1 LNHDA, CDR2 SQIVND (reference sequence). The CDR3 loop spans 13 amino acids. CDR3 amino acids: CASSVSGSYEQYF. As DNA, the CDR3 is TGTGCCAGTAGTGTTAGCGGGAGCTACGAGCAGTACTTC.

This clone occurred once. CDR3 coding DNA: TGCGCCAGCAGCTTGGGTCACACCGGGGAGCTGTTTTTT. This codes for CASSLGHTGELFF. The chain links TRBV5-1 to TRBJ2-2; D is unresolved. Germline V gives CDR1 SGHRS, CDR2 YFSETQ. Between the trimmed V and J ends, which lost 0 bases and 3 bases, there was a span of 3 bases. The CDR3 is 13 amino acids.

The genes are TRBV6-6 and TRBJ2-3; 10 bases agree with TRBD2. J lost 0 bases, V lost 3 bases, and 3 bases had no gene match. This CDR3 region has 16 residues. Germline CDR1 and CDR2: MNHNY and SVGAGI (reference sequence). CDR3 coding DNA: TGTGCCAGCAGTTATTTACTAGCGGGGAGCACAGATACGCAGTATTTT. Translating it yields CASSYLLAGSTDTQYF.

The V call is TRBV5-6, the J call TRBJ2-1; 7 bases fit TRBD1. The junction had 3 bases not matched to a gene; V was cut back by 2 bases and J by 4 bases. CDR1 is SGHDT and CDR2 is YYEEEE in the germline V gene. This CDR3 comprises 14 residues. The CDR3 spells CASSLGTAYNEQFF. CDR3 nucleotides: TGTGCCAGCAGCTTAGGGACAGCTTACAATGAGCAGTTCTTC. Supplemented by reference TRBV5-6 and TRBJ2-1, the full variable domain reads DAGVTQSPTHLIKTRGQQVTLRCSPKSGHDTVSWYQQALGQGPQFIFQYYEEEERQRGNFPDRFSGHQFPNYSSELNVNALLLGDSALYLCASSLGTAYNEQFFGPGTRLTVL.

The V gene is TRBV27, the J gene TRBJ2-6, with D perhaps matching TRBD1 or TRBD2 (5 bases each). The V end lost 7 bases, the J end lost 4 bases, and 23 bases lay between the germline ends. The CDR3 is 18 amino acids. The germline CDR1 and CDR2 sequences are MNHEY and SMNVEV (reference sequence). The CDR3 reads CASTERDPLLWGANVLTF. The CDR3 coding sequence is TGTGCCAGCACCGAACGGGACCCCCTCCTCTGGGGGGCCAACGTCCTGACTTTC.

This sequence joins TRBV6-4 and TRBJ1-5; the match to TRBD1 covers 8 bases. The germline V gene has CDR1 MRHNA and CDR2 SNTAGT. Losses at the gene ends were 6 bases for V and 2 bases for J; bases not matched to a gene: 3. This CDR3 comprises 14 residues. This chain's CDR3 is CASRDRDGNQPQHF. In nucleotides, the CDR3 is TGTGCCAGCAGGGACAGGGACGGCAATCAGCCCCAGCATTTT.

The genes are TRBV6-9 and TRBJ1-5, with D hard to call. The CDR3 spans 13 residues. The V gene lost 6 bases and the J gene lost 0 bases, with 6 bases spanning the gap. Germline lookup yields CDR1 MNHGY and CDR2 SVAAGI. The CDR3 is CASRGNSNQPQHF. CDR3 in DNA: TGTGCCAGCAGGGGAAATAGCAATCAGCCCCAGCATTTT.

The chain uses TRBV5-4 and TRBJ2-7; D is perhaps TRBD2 (6 bases). The CDR3 contains 14 residues. Trimming stripped 0 bases from V and 2 bases from J, with 9 bases between. Germline lookup yields CDR1 SGHNT and CDR2 YYREEE (reference sequence). CDR3 region: CASSLAGLTYEQYF. In DNA form, the CDR3 reads TGTGCCAGCAGCTTGGCCGGACTAACCTACGAGCAGTACTTC.

This clone was observed a single time. The V gene is TRBV6-4, the J gene TRBJ2-1; 14 nucleotides line up with TRBD2. This CDR3 spans 16 amino acids. Trimming at V came to 6 bases and at J to 6 bases, leaving 7 bases not matched to a gene. Germline V gene sequence: CDR1 MRHNA, CDR2 SNTAGT. The CDR3 DNA is TGTGCCAGCAGCACCGGGACTAGCGGGAGACCCAATGAGCAGTTCTTC. This sequence encodes CASSTGTSGRPNEQFF.

The V gene is TRBV9, the J gene TRBJ1-5, with D perhaps TRBD1 (6 bases). Trimming left V 3 bases short and J 2 bases short, with 12 bases between. In germline, CDR1 is SGDLS, CDR2 YYNGEE. This CDR3 spans 15 amino acids. The CDR3: CASSAEGGRNQPQHF. DNA for the CDR3: TGTGCCAGCAGCGCCGAGGGGGGGCGCAATCAGCCCCAGCATTTT.

The chain couples TRBV5-1 to TRBJ1-1; TRBD1 agrees at 7 bases. Trimming took 4 bases from V and 1 from J; bases not matched to a gene: 10. Germline values: CDR1 SGHRS, CDR2 YFSETQ. This CDR3 region has 16 residues. DNA of the CDR3: TGCGCCAGCAGCGGAGCTTACAGGGGATCGAACACTGAAGCTTTCTTT. Translating it yields CASSGAYRGSNTEAFF.